This T cell receptor (beta chain) emerged from a study of identifying expanded T cells in peripheral blood. Study-level findings and limits: Variance in clone template counts between roughly two-week samples significantly increased with total template count across all healthy donors.

On this clone: No antigen is known for it.

Here immunoSEQ multiplex PCR was the method, and the copy in TCRdb shows in-frame clones only, minus some. Seen here are fewer than 85,000 clones, roughly four fifths observed once, and the top ten hold around a sixth. Sequencing was carried out using blood. The receptor comes from a person aged 18-70 years in good health.

CDR3 coding DNA: TGTGCCAGCAGCCAAGTTTCTGGCTACACCTACGAGCAGTACTTC. Amino acid sequence: CASSQVSGYTYEQYF. This chain joins TRBV4-2 and TRBJ2-7; D remains unclear. The CDR3 covers 15 residues. From germline, CDR1 is LGHNA and CDR2 YNFKEQ. Trimming took 1 base from V and 2 from J, leaving 12 bases between them.